This is a list of T cell receptor beta chains from one sample in a study of T cells in narcolepsy. Sequencing used immunoSEQ multiplex PCR; TCRdb keeps in-frame clones, though not all of them. The sample has around 35,000 clones, around 83% seen once. Sequencing input: CD45RA- memory CD4+ T cells from PBMCs. The receptors stem from a human donor with narcolepsy. The CDR3 runs from the conserved cysteine through the conserved F or W. The D gene is left open where the match is weak. Not all rows give a size; the values are once, few, many and, for expanded clones, a class.

clone size: .
J gene: TRBJ2-7
V gene: TRBV30
CDR3 length: 13
D gene: TRBD1
CDR3 protein: CAWGTGMAGEQYF
CDR3 DNA: TGTGCCTGGGGGACAGGGATGGCGGGAGAGCAGTACTTC

clone size: once
J gene: TRBJ1-2
V gene: TRBV10-3
CDR3 length: 14
D gene: .
CDR3 protein: CAIRGTDNNYGYTF
CDR3 DNA: TGTGCCATCAGGGGGACCGACAATAACTATGGCTACACCTTC

clone size: .
J gene: TRBJ2-3
V gene: TRBV5-1
CDR3 length: 17
D gene: TRBD1
CDR3 protein: CASSLGTGDGGTDTQYF
CDR3 DNA: TGCGCCAGCAGCTTGGGGACAGGGGATGGGGGCACAGATACGCAGTATTTT

clone size: .
J gene: TRBJ2-4
V gene: TRBV7-9
CDR3 length: 13
D gene: .
CDR3 protein: CASSLAVGNIQYF
CDR3 DNA: TGTGCCAGCAGCTTAGCGGTAGGGAACATTCAGTACTTC

clone size: few
J gene: TRBJ2-5
V gene: TRBV5-1
CDR3 length: 12
D gene: .
CDR3 protein: CASRRNQETQYF
CDR3 DNA: TGCGCCAGCAGAAGGAATCAAGAGACCCAGTACTTC

clone size: few
J gene: TRBJ2-1
V gene: TRBV6-6
CDR3 length: 12
D gene: .
CDR3 protein: CASSTRAREQFF
CDR3 DNA: TGTGCCAGCAGTACCCGGGCCCGTGAGCAGTTCTTC

clone size: .
J gene: TRBJ1-2
V gene: TRBV6-6
CDR3 length: 15
D gene: TRBD1
CDR3 protein: CASSYEGTGWDGYTF
CDR3 DNA: TGTGCCAGCAGTTACGAAGGGACAGGTTGGGACGGCTACACCTTC

clone size: .
J gene: TRBJ2-5
V gene: TRBV25-1
CDR3 length: 14
D gene: TRBD2
CDR3 protein: CASSERLAGETQYF
CDR3 DNA: TGTGCCAGCAGTGAACGACTAGCTGGAGAGACCCAGTACTTC

clone size: .
J gene: TRBJ2-7
V gene: TRBV6-6
CDR3 length: 13
D gene: .
CDR3 protein: CASLGQSSYEQYF
CDR3 DNA: TGTGCCAGCCTCGGACAGAGCTCCTACGAGCAGTACTTC

clone size: .
J gene: TRBJ1-2
V gene: TRBV4-1
CDR3 length: 15
D gene: .
CDR3 protein: CASSHPVRGSYGYTF
CDR3 DNA: TGCGCCAGCAGCCACCCAGTTCGGGGATCCTATGGCTACACCTTC

clone size: .
J gene: TRBJ1-2
V gene: TRBV7-3
CDR3 length: 13
D gene: TRBD1
CDR3 protein: CASSAGGSYGYTF
CDR3 DNA: TGTGCCAGCAGCGCAGGGGGCAGCTATGGCTACACCTTC

clone size: .
J gene: TRBJ1-2
V gene: TRBV7-9
CDR3 length: 13
D gene: TRBD1
CDR3 protein: CASKRTGNYGYTF
CDR3 DNA: TGTGCCAGCAAGAGGACAGGGAACTATGGCTACACCTTC

clone size: .
J gene: TRBJ1-6
V gene: TRBV9
CDR3 length: 15
D gene: TRBD1
CDR3 protein: CASSSFRDRYSPLHF
CDR3 DNA: TGTGCCAGCAGCTCCTTCCGGGACAGATATTCACCCCTCCACTTT

clone size: .
J gene: TRBJ2-5
V gene: TRBV5-8
CDR3 length: 15
D gene: TRBD1
CDR3 protein: CASRPGTGLGETQYF
CDR3 DNA: TGTGCCAGCAGACCCGGGACAGGACTTGGGGAGACCCAGTACTTC

clone size: .
J gene: TRBJ1-4
V gene: TRBV15
CDR3 length: 15
D gene: TRBD1
CDR3 protein: CATSRAGTGGEKLFF
CDR3 DNA: TGTGCCACCAGCAGGGCCGGGACAGGGGGAGAAAAACTGTTTTTT

clone size: .
J gene: TRBJ2-7
V gene: TRBV27
CDR3 length: 15
D gene: .
CDR3 protein: CASSLGGAGRYEQYF
CDR3 DNA: TGTGCCAGCAGTTTAGGTGGGGCTGGTCGCTACGAGCAGTACTTC

clone size: once
J gene: TRBJ2-7
V gene: TRBV11-2
CDR3 length: 15
D gene: TRBD2
CDR3 protein: CASSRDRTSGYGQYF
CDR3 DNA: TGTGCCAGCAGCCGCGACCGGACTAGCGGCTACGGGCAGTACTTC

clone size: .
J gene: TRBJ2-3
V gene: TRBV7-7
CDR3 length: 15
D gene: .
CDR3 protein: CASSLGGARADTQYF
CDR3 DNA: TGTGCTAGCAGCTTAGGTGGGGCCCGGGCAGATACGCAGTATTTT

clone size: .
J gene: TRBJ1-2
V gene: TRBV5-1
CDR3 length: 15
D gene: .
CDR3 protein: CASSLWPARETGYTF
CDR3 DNA: TGCGCCAGCAGCTTGTGGCCAGCGAGGGAGACTGGCTACACCTTC

clone size: once
J gene: TRBJ2-7
V gene: TRBV5-1
CDR3 length: 15
D gene: .
CDR3 protein: CASSQTSTSSYEQYF
CDR3 DNA: TGCGCCAGCAGTCAAACTAGCACGAGCTCCTACGAGCAGTACTTC

clone size: .
J gene: TRBJ2-1
V gene: TRBV10-3
CDR3 length: 11
D gene: .
CDR3 protein: CAISDTNEQFF
CDR3 DNA: TGTGCCATCAGTGACACCAATGAGCAGTTCTTC

clone size: once
J gene: TRBJ1-4
V gene: TRBV11-2
CDR3 length: 17
D gene: TRBD1
CDR3 protein: CASSRRTGGSPNEKLFF
CDR3 DNA: TGTGCCAGCAGCCGTCGGACAGGGGGTTCCCCTAATGAAAAACTGTTTTTT

clone size: .
J gene: TRBJ2-7
V gene: TRBV30
CDR3 length: 13
D gene: .
CDR3 protein: CAAERRGTYEQYF
CDR3 DNA: TGTGCGGCGGAGAGGCGGGGAACCTACGAGCAGTACTTC

clone size: .
J gene: TRBJ1-1
V gene: TRBV28
CDR3 length: 11
D gene: TRBD1
CDR3 protein: CASEAGGEAFF
CDR3 DNA: TGTGCCAGCGAGGCAGGGGGAGAAGCTTTCTTT

clone size: few
J gene: TRBJ2-1
V gene: TRBV6-1
CDR3 length: 15
D gene: .
CDR3 protein: CASSESGSLYNEQFF
CDR3 DNA: TGTGCCAGCAGTGAAAGCGGATCCCTCTACAATGAGCAGTTCTTC

clone size: .
J gene: TRBJ2-7
V gene: TRBV11-2
CDR3 length: 15
D gene: TRBD1
CDR3 protein: CASSLEGGSPYEQYF
CDR3 DNA: TGTGCCAGCAGCTTAGAAGGGGGCAGCCCCTACGAGCAGTACTTC

clone size: .
J gene: TRBJ2-7
V gene: TRBV2
CDR3 length: 13
D gene: .
CDR3 protein: CASNPTLTYEQYF
CDR3 DNA: TGTGCCAGCAACCCTACACTAACCTACGAGCAGTACTTC

clone size: .
J gene: TRBJ2-1
V gene: TRBV5-1
CDR3 length: 15
D gene: .
CDR3 protein: CASSALLSGDNEQFF
CDR3 DNA: TGCGCCAGCAGCGCCCTACTTAGCGGCGACAATGAGCAGTTCTTC

clone size: .
J gene: TRBJ1-1
V gene: TRBV6-5
CDR3 length: 13
D gene: .
CDR3 protein: CATQAGMNTEAFF
CDR3 DNA: TGTGCCACCCAGGCAGGGATGAACACTGAAGCTTTCTTT

clone size: .
J gene: TRBJ2-7
V gene: TRBV7-2
CDR3 length: 15
D gene: TRBD2
CDR3 protein: CASSSNSGAVGEQYF
CDR3 DNA: TGTGCCAGCAGCAGTAATAGCGGGGCGGTGGGGGAGCAGTACTTC

clone size: .
J gene: TRBJ2-7
V gene: TRBV18
CDR3 length: 19
D gene: .
CDR3 protein: CASSPGMGIVEGQGNEQYF
CDR3 DNA: TGTGCCAGCTCACCAGGGATGGGGATCGTTGAGGGCCAGGGGAACGAGCAGTACTTC

clone size: .
J gene: TRBJ1-4
V gene: TRBV29-1
CDR3 length: 13
D gene: .
CDR3 protein: CSVPGQTNEKLFF
CDR3 DNA: TGCAGCGTCCCGGGACAAACTAATGAAAAACTGTTTTTT

clone size: .
J gene: TRBJ2-1
V gene: TRBV21-1
CDR3 length: 16
D gene: .
CDR3 protein: CASSKGGVSSYNEQFF
CDR3 DNA: TGTGCCAGCAGCAAAGGCGGGGTGAGCTCCTACAATGAGCAGTTCTTC

clone size: .
J gene: TRBJ2-2
V gene: TRBV7-2
CDR3 length: 15
D gene: .
CDR3 protein: CASSTVGRYTGELFF
CDR3 DNA: TGTGCCAGCAGCACCGTGGGGCGATACACCGGGGAGCTGTTTTTT

clone size: .
J gene: TRBJ1-5
V gene: TRBV10-3
CDR3 length: 12
D gene: .
CDR3 protein: CAISESNQPQHF
CDR3 DNA: TGTGCCATCAGTGAGTCCAATCAGCCCCAGCATTTT

clone size: few
J gene: TRBJ1-1
V gene: TRBV2
CDR3 length: 15
D gene: TRBD1
CDR3 protein: CASIRQGLGYTEAFF
CDR3 DNA: TGTGCCAGCATACGACAGGGGTTGGGGTACACTGAAGCTTTCTTT

clone size: once
J gene: TRBJ1-1
V gene: TRBV15
CDR3 length: 17
D gene: .
CDR3 protein: CATGSPGWNNMNTEAFF
CDR3 DNA: TGTGCCACCGGCAGCCCCGGGTGGAATAATATGAACACTGAAGCTTTCTTT

clone size: .
J gene: TRBJ2-7
V gene: TRBV19
CDR3 length: 14
D gene: TRBD1
CDR3 protein: CASSPRQGNYEQYF
CDR3 DNA: TGTGCCAGTAGTCCCCGACAGGGGAACTACGAGCAGTACTTC

clone size: .
J gene: TRBJ2-1
V gene: TRBV11-3
CDR3 length: 17
D gene: .
CDR3 protein: CASSLDRGTQYPTEQFF
CDR3 DNA: TGTGCCAGCAGCTTAGATCGTGGCACCCAATACCCCACTGAGCAGTTCTTC

clone size: .
J gene: TRBJ2-3
V gene: TRBV6-6
CDR3 length: 12
D gene: .
CDR3 protein: CASSPTSDTQYF
CDR3 DNA: TGTGCCAGCAGCCCTACGTCAGATACGCAGTATTTT

clone size: .
J gene: TRBJ2-6
V gene: TRBV4-3
CDR3 length: 14
D gene: .
CDR3 protein: CASSQGNGANVLTF
CDR3 DNA: TGCGCCAGCAGCCAAGGGAATGGGGCCAACGTCCTGACTTTC

clone size: .
J gene: TRBJ1-2
V gene: TRBV2
CDR3 length: 14
D gene: .
CDR3 protein: CASFVPRDNYGYTF
CDR3 DNA: TGTGCCAGTTTCGTCCCTCGGGATAACTATGGCTACACCTTC

clone size: once
J gene: TRBJ1-2
V gene: TRBV7-3
CDR3 length: 13
D gene: .
CDR3 protein: CASNQQTNYGYTF
CDR3 DNA: TGTGCCAGCAACCAACAGACTAACTATGGCTACACCTTC

clone size: .
J gene: TRBJ1-6
V gene: TRBV6-5
CDR3 length: 14
D gene: TRBD1
CDR3 protein: CASSPGQGGSPLHF
CDR3 DNA: TGTGCCAGCAGCCCGGGACAGGGGGGTTCCCCCCTCCACTTT

clone size: .
J gene: TRBJ2-3
V gene: TRBV5-4
CDR3 length: 17
D gene: TRBD2
CDR3 protein: CASSLEGTSGGSDTQYF
CDR3 DNA: TGTGCCAGCAGCTTGGAGGGGACTAGCGGGGGCTCAGATACGCAGTATTTT

clone size: .
J gene: TRBJ2-7
V gene: TRBV6-6
CDR3 length: 12
D gene: TRBD1
CDR3 protein: CASGQGSYEQYF
CDR3 DNA: TGTGCCAGCGGACAGGGGTCCTACGAGCAGTACTTC

clone size: .
J gene: TRBJ2-3
V gene: TRBV28
CDR3 length: 18
D gene: .
CDR3 protein: CAVRGGEGLDMRTDTQYF
CDR3 DNA: TGTGCCGTAAGGGGGGGGGAGGGCCTTGATATGCGCACAGATACGCAGTATTTT

clone size: .
J gene: TRBJ1-5
V gene: TRBV19
CDR3 length: 15
D gene: .
CDR3 protein: CASRLDVGPDQPQHF
CDR3 DNA: TGTGCCAGTAGGCTAGATGTGGGGCCCGATCAGCCCCAGCATTTT